This T cell receptor (beta chain) emerged from a study of T cell clones after liver transplantation. Whole-study context: Three of the eight recipients were HCV-positive; the rest had non-autoimmune, non-viral transplant indications.

The repertoire was sequenced with immunoSEQ multiplex PCR; TCRdb's copy has only in-frame clones and lacks some. Among 99,000 or so clones listed, 82% were seen once. With regard to this clone: Its antigen is still unknown.

Germline assignment: CDR1 MNHEY and CDR2 SVGAGI. The V end was cut by 4 bases, the J end by 4 bases, with 14 bases between. The CDR3 has 15 amino acids. Notes on the study in general: Compared with third party-reactive sequences, donor-reactive ones declined more, independent of withdrawal success.

The chain carries TRBV6-5 and TRBJ1-3, with no clear D. This specimen was CD4+ T cells from blood, taken before liver transplant. The sequence was obtained from a human donor who received a liver transplant. DNA of the CDR3: TGTGCCAGCAGTTCCTCGGGCGGAGGAGGAAACACCATATATTTT. This translates into CASSSSGGGGNTIYF.